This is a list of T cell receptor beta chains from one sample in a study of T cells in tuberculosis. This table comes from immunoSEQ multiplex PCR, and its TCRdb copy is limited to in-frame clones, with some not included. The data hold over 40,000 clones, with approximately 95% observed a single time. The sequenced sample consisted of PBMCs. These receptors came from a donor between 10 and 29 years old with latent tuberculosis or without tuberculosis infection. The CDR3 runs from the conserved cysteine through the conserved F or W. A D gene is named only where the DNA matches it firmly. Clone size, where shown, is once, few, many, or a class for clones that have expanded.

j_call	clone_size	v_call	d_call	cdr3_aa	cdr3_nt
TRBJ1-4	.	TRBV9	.	CASSSGRGNEKLFF	TGTGCCAGCAGCTCAGGTCGGGGTAATGAAAAACTGTTTTTT
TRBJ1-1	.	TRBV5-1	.	CASSLSGEKSEAFF	TGCGCCAGCAGCTTGTCAGGGGAAAAATCTGAAGCTTTCTTT
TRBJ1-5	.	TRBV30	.	CAWSVKGYEPQHF	TGTGCCTGGAGTGTAAAGGGGTATGAGCCCCAGCATTTT
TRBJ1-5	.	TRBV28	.	CASSVQQGRGNQPQHF	TGTGCCAGCAGTGTCCAACAGGGACGAGGCAATCAGCCCCAGCATTTT
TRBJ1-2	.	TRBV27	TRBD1	CASSPLGTENYGYTF	TGTGCCAGCAGCCCCTTGGGGACAGAAAACTATGGCTACACCTTC
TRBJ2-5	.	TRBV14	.	CATQPGQETQYF	TGTGCCACTCAACCGGGTCAAGAGACCCAGTACTTC
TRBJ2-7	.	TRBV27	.	CASSLWHPRGLVYEQYF	TGTGCCAGCAGTTTATGGCATCCCCGGGGGTTGGTGTACGAGCAGTACTTC
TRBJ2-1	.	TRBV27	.	CASMLSRGSYNEQFF	TGTGCCAGCATGTTAAGTAGGGGTTCCTACAATGAGCAGTTCTTC
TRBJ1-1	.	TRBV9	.	CASSPYRNSEAFF	TGTGCCAGCAGCCCATATCGGAACAGTGAAGCTTTCTTT
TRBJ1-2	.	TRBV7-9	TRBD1	CASSSADRELYGYTF	TGTGCCAGCAGCTCGGCTGACAGGGAACTTTATGGCTACACCTTC
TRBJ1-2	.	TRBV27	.	CASSLPGDGGYTF	TGTGCCAGCAGTTTACCAGGGGACGGCGGCTACACCTTC
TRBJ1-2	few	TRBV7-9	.	CASSLAGATGGYTF	TGTGCCAGCAGCTTAGCTGGGGCCACAGGGGGCTACACCTTC
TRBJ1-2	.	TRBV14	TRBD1	CASSQGTGGSYGYTF	TGTGCCAGCAGCCAGGGGACAGGGGGCTCCTATGGCTACACCTTC
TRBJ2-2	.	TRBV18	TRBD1	CASSPDRVRGTGELFF	TGTGCCAGCTCACCAGACAGGGTCCGGGGCACCGGGGAGCTGTTTTTT
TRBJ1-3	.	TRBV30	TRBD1	CAWNKITYRDRGNNFEDTIYF	TGTGCCTGGAACAAAATCACATACCGGGACAGGGGGAATAACTTTGAAGACACCATATATTTT
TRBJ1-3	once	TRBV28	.	CASSWDSSSGNTIYF	TGTGCCAGCAGTTGGGACTCAAGCTCTGGAAACACCATATATTTT
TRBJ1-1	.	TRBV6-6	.	CASSYYQALNTEAFF	TGTGCCAGCAGTTACTATCAGGCGTTGAACACTGAAGCTTTCTTT
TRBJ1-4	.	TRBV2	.	CASCKDTGNEKLFF	TGTGCCAGTTGTAAGGACACTGGTAATGAAAAACTGTTTTTT
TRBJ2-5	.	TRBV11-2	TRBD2	CASSPPLAASEETQYF	TGTGCCAGCAGCCCACCGCTAGCGGCGTCGGAAGAGACCCAGTACTTC
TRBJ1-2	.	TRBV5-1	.	CASSLSAGAYQEDYGYTF	TGCGCCAGCAGCTTGTCGGCGGGGGCTTACCAGGAGGACTATGGCTACACCTTC
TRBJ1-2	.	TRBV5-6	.	CASRSTYSGTYDGYTF	TGTGCCAGCAGATCTACCTACTCCGGGACATACGATGGCTACACCTTC
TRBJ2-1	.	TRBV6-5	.	CASSYSKESSYNEQFF	TGTGCCAGCAGTTACTCAAAGGAGAGCTCCTACAATGAGCAGTTCTTC
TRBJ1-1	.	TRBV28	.	CASSLIWNTEAFF	TGTGCCAGCAGTTTAATATGGAACACTGAAGCTTTCTTT
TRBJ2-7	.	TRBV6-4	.	CATPPPGTQNHEQYF	TGTGCCACCCCCCCTCCCGGGACACAAAACCACGAGCAGTACTTC
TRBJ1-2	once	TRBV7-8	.	CASSLNQGEDGYTF	TGTGCCAGCAGCTTAAATCAGGGCGAGGATGGCTACACCTTC
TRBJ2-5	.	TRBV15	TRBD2	CATSSPSGGPGETQYF	TGTGCCACCAGCTCCCCATCGGGGGGACCTGGAGAGACCCAGTACTTC
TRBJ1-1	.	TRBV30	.	CAWTKQTNTEAFF	TGTGCCTGGACGAAACAGACAAACACTGAAGCTTTCTTT
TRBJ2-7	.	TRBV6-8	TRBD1	CASRPGQGAKEQYF	TGTGCCAGCAGACCGGGACAGGGGGCTAAAGAGCAGTACTTC
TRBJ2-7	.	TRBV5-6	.	CASLLSRGPYEQYF	TGTGCCAGCCTGCTGTCCCGGGGTCCCTACGAGCAGTACTTC
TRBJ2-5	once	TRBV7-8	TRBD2	CASSSGLAVAEETQYF	TGTGCCAGCAGCTCGGGACTAGCGGTCGCCGAAGAGACCCAGTACTTC
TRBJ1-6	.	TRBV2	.	CASSEEQDPPLHF	TGTGCCAGCAGCGAGGAACAGGATCCCCCCCTCCACTTT
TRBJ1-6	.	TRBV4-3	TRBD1	CASSQRTGVYSPLHF	TGCGCCAGCAGCCAGAGGACAGGGGTTTATTCACCCCTCCACTTT
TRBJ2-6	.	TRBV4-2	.	CASSQEDSSGANVLTF	TGTGCCAGCAGCCAAGAGGACAGCTCTGGGGCCAACGTCCTGACTTTC
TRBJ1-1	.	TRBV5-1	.	CASSGGRNTEAFF	TGCGCCAGCAGCGGAGGTCGGAACACTGAAGCTTTCTTT
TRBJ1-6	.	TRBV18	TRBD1	CASSPGQGASYNSPLHF	TGTGCCAGCTCACCCGGACAGGGGGCCTCCTATAATTCACCCCTCCACTTT
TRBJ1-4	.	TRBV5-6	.	CASSARQVGEKLFF	TGTGCCAGCAGCGCTCGACAGGTTGGCGAAAAACTGTTTTTT
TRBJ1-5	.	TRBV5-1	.	CASSLGGELQPQHF	TGCGCCAGCAGCTTGGGTGGGGAGTTGCAGCCCCAGCATTTT
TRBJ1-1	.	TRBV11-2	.	CASSPDGGPNTEAFF	TGTGCCAGCAGCCCAGACGGGGGACCGAACACTGAAGCTTTCTTT
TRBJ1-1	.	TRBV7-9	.	CASSLGENTEAFF	TGTGCCAGCAGCCTCGGGGAGAACACTGAAGCTTTCTTT
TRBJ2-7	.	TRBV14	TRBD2	CASSQVEGTSGGLASSYEQYF	TGTGCCAGCAGCCAAGTAGAGGGAACTAGCGGGGGCCTCGCCAGCTCCTACGAGCAGTACTTC
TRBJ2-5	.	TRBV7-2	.	CASSLANERTQYF	TGTGCCAGCAGCTTAGCGAACGAGCGGACCCAGTACTTC
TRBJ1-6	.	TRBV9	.	CASSPAGQWVNSPLHF	TGTGCCAGCAGCCCAGCTGGACAATGGGTTAATTCACCCCTCCACTTT